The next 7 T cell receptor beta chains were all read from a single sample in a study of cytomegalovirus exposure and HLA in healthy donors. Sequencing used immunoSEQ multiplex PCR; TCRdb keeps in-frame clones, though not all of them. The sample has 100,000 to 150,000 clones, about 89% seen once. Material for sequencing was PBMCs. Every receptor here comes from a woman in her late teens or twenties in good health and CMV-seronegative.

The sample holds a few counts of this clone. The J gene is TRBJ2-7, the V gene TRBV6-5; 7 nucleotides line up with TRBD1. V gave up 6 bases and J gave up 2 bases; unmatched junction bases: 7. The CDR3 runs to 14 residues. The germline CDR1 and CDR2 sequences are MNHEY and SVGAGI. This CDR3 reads CASRGYGQAYEQYF. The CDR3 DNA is TGTGCCAGCAGGGGGTACGGACAGGCCTACGAGCAGTACTTC.

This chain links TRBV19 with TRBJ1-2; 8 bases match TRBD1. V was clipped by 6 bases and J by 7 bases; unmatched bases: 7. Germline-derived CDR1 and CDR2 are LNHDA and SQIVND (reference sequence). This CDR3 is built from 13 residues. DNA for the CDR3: TGTGCCAGTAGCGATCAGGGGGCAGGTGGCTACACCTTC. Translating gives CASSDQGAGGYTF.

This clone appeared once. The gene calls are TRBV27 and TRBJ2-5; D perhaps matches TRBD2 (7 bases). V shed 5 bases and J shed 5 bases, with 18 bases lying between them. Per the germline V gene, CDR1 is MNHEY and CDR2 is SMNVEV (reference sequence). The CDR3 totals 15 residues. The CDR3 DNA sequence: TGTGCCAGCAGTGCCTTACAGGGAGGGGGGGAGACCCAGTACTTC. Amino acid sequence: CASSALQGGGETQYF.

The CDR3 nucleotides read TGCGCCAGCAGCCAAGATCCTAGCGGGGGCACAGATACGCAGTATTTT. Its translation is CASSQDPSGGTDTQYF. The J gene is TRBJ2-3, the V gene TRBV4-1; 9 bases fit TRBD2. The CDR3 extends over 16 amino acids. V lost 0 bases, J lost 1 base, and 2 bases stayed unmatched. Per the germline V gene, CDR1 is MGHRA and CDR2 is YSYEKL.

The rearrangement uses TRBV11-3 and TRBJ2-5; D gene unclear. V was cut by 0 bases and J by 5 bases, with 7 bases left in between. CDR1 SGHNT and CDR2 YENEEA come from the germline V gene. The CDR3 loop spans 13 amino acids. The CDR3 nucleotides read TGTGCCAGCAGCTTAGATCGTGAGGAGACCCAGTACTTC. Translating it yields CASSLDREETQYF.

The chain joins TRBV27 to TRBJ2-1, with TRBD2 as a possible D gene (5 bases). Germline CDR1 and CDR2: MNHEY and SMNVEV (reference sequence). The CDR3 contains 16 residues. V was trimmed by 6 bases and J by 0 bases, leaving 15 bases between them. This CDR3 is CASSITGFSSYNEQFF. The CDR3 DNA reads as TGTGCCAGCAGCATTACGGGATTTAGCTCCTACAATGAGCAGTTCTTC.

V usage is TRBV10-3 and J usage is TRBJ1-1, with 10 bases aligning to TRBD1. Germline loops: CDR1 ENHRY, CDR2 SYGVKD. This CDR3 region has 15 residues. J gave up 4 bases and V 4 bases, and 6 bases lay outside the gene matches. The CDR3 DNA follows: TGTGCCATCAGTGGACAGGGGGCCTGGATCACTGAAGCTTTCTTT. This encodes CAISGQGAWITEAFF.